Shown below are 5 T cell receptor beta chains from a single sample sequenced in a study of T cells in Graves' hyperthyroidism and ophthalmopathy. RNA transcripts yielded amplified TCR beta CDR3 regions. RT-PCR in the first round (using the HTBI primer set) targeted the TCR CDR3. TCRdb processed the multiplex PCR reads anew with MiXCR; each CDR3 protein has one entry. The table lists around 340,000 distinct CDR3 sequences, approximately 17% of them singletons, with around a third in the top ten. Sequencing input: blood. These receptors originate from a woman aged 25 to 39 with Graves' hyperthyroidism that later progressed to Graves' ophthalmopathy.

The chain links TRBV29-1 to TRBJ2-2, with D maybe TRBD2 (5 bases). Germline V CDR1 and CDR2: SQVTM, ANQGSEA. This CDR3 is built from 15 residues. V was shortened by 4 bases and J by 1 base, with 13 bases between the two germline ends. CDR3 amino acids: CSVVEVGVNTGELFF. The CDR3 DNA is TGCAGCGTTGTTGAGGTCGGGGTGAACACCGGGGAGCTGTTTTTT.

This clonotype was observed a handful of times. V is TRBV19 and J is TRBJ2-1; weak D call: TRBD1 (5 bases). CDR1 is LNHDA, CDR2 SQIVND, per germline (reference sequence). The CDR3 is 17 residues long. Trimming shortened V by 4 bases and J by 5 bases, and 21 bases separated the two germline ends. The CDR3 reads CASSTGNQGPSHNEQFF. As DNA, the CDR3 is TGTGCCAGTAGTACAGGAAACCAGGGCCCCAGTCACAATGAGCAGTTCTTC.

The chain has TRBV28 and TRBJ1-6; D may be TRBD1 (5 bases). The CDR3 covers 13 residues. V dropped 6 bases and J dropped 7 bases, with 10 bases sitting between them. Germline V CDR1 and CDR2: MDHEN, SYDVKM. The CDR3 reads CASRGPRNSPLHF. The CDR3 coding sequence is TGTGCCAGCAGGGGGCCAAGGAATTCACCCCTCCACTTT. Full variable domain (rest looked up from reference TRBV28 and TRBJ1-6): DVKVTQSSRYLVKRTGEKVFLECVQDMDHENMFWYRQDPGLGLRLIYFSYDVKMKEKGDIPEGYSVSREKKERFSLILESASTNQTSMYLCASRGPRNSPLHFGNGTRLTVT.

This clonotype occurred many times. The CDR3 region has the DNA TGTGCCAGCAGTTTGATAGGGACAGGGTCCTACGAGCAGTACTTC. Its translation is CASSLIGTGSYEQYF. The genes are TRBV28 and TRBJ2-7; 9 positions match TRBD1. Germline CDR1 is MDHEN and CDR2 is SYDVKM. CDR3 size: 15 residues. Losses at the gene ends were 3 bases for V and 1 base for J; bases not matched to a gene: 4.

There are a few counts of this clonotype. The V and J genes are TRBV30 and TRBJ2-1; tentatively, D is TRBD2 (7 bases). This CDR3 region has 15 residues. V dropped 5 bases and J dropped 0 bases, with 14 bases sitting between them. CDR1 is GTSNPN, CDR2 SVGIG, per germline (reference sequence). The CDR3 DNA reads TGTGCCTGGGACTTAGGGGGGGCCTCCTACAATGAGCAGTTCTTC. Its translation: CAWDLGGASYNEQFF.